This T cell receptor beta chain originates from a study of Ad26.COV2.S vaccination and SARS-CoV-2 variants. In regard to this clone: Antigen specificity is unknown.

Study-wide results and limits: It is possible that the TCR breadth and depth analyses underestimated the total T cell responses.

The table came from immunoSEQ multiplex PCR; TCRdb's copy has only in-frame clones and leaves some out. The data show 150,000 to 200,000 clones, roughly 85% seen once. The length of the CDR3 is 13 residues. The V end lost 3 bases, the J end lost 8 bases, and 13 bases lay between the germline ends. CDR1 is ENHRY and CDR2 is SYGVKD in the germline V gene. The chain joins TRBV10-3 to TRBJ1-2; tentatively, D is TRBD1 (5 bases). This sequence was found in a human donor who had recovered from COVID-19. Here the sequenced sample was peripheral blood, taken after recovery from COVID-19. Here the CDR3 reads CAISDRAREGYTF. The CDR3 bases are TGTGCCATCAGTGACAGGGCGAGAGAGGGCTACACCTTC.